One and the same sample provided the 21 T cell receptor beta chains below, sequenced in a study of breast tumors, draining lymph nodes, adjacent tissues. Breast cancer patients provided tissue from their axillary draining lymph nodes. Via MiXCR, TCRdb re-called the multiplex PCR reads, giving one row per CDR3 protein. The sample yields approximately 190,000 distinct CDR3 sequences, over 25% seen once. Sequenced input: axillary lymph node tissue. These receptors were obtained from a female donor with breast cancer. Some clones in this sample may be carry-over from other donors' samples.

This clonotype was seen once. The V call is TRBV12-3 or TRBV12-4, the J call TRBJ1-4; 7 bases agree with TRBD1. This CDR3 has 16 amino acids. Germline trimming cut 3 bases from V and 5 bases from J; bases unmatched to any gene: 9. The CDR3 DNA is TGTGCCAGCAGTTTGCAGGGGGGAGGCCCAAATGAAAAACTGTTTTTT. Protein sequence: CASSLQGGGPNEKLFF.

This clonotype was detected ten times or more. The CDR3 region has the DNA TGCAGCCCGGGAGGGCCTAACAATGAGCAGTTCTTC. Its protein is CSPGGPNNEQFF. V is TRBV29-1 and J is TRBJ2-1; the match to TRBD2 covers 8 bases. CDR1 is SQVTM, CDR2 ANQGSEA, per germline. V gave up 8 bases and J gave up 5 bases; unmatched junction bases: 5. This CDR3 has 12 amino acids.

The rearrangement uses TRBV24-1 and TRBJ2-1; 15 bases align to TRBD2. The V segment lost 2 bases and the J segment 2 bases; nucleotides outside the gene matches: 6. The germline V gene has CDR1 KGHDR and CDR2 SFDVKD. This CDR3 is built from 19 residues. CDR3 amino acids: CATSDSTGLAGGTYNEQFF. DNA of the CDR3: TGTGCCACCAGTGATTCCACGGGACTAGCGGGGGGTACCTACAATGAGCAGTTCTTC.

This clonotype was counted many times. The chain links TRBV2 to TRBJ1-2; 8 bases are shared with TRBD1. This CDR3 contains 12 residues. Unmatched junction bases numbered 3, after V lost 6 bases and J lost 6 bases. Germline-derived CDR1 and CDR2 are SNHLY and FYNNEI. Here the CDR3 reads CASRARGHGYTF. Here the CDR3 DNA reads TGTGCCAGCAGGGCCAGGGGGCATGGCTACACCTTC.

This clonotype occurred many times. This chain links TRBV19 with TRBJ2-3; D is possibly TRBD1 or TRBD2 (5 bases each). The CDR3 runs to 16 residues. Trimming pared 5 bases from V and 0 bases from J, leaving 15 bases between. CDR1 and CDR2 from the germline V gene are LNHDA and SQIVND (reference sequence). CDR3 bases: TGTGCCAGTAGTTCCCCGGAAGGGACCAGCACAGATACGCAGTATTTT. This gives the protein CASSSPEGTSTDTQYF.

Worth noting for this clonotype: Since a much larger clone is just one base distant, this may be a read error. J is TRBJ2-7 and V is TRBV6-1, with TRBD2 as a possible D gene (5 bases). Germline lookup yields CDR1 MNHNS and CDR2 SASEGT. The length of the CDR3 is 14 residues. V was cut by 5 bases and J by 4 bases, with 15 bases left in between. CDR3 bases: TGTGCCAGCAGTCAAGGCGGCTGGAGGTACGAGCAGTACTTC. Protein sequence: CASSQGGWRYEQYF.

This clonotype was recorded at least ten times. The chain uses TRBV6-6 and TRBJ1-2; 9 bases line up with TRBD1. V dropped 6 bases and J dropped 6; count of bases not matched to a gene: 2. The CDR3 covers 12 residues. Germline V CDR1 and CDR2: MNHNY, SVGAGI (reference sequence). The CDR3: CASSRQGDGYTF. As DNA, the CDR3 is TGTGCCAGCAGCAGACAGGGGGATGGCTACACCTTC.

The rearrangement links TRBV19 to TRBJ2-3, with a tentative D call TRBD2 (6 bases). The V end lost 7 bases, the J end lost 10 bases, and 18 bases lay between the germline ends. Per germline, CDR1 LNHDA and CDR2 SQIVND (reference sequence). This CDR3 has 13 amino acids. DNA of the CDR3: TGTGCCAGTAATGACGGGGGAAAGGTTGCGCAGTATTTT. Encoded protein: CASNDGGKVAQYF.

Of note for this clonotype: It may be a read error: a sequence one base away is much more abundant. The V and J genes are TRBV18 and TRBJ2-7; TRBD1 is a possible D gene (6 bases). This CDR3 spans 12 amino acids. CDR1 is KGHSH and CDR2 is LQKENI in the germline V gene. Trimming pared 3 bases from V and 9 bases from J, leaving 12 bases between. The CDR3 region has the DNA TGTGCCAGCTCACCGGACAGAATTGGGCAGTACTTC. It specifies CASSPDRIGQYF.

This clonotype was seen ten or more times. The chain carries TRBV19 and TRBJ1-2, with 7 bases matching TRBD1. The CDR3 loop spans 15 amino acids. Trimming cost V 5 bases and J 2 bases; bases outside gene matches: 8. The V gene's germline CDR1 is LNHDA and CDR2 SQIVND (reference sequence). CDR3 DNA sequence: TGTGCCAGTAGTGACTGGGACAGAACGAACTATGGCTACACCTTC. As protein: CASSDWDRTNYGYTF.

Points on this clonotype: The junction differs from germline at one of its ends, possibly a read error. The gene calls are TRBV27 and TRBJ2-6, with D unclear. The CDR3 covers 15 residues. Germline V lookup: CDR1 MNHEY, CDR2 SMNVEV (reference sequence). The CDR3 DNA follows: TGTGCCGGCAGTCCAGGTTACTCTGGGGCCAACGTCCTGACTTTC. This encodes CAGSPGYSGANVLTF.

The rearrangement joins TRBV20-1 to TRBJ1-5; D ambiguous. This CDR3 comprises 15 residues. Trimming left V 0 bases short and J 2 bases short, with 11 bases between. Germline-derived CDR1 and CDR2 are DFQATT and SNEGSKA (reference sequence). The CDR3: CSAREARRGNQPQHF. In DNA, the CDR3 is TGCAGTGCTAGAGAAGCCAGGCGGGGCAATCAGCCCCAGCATTTT.

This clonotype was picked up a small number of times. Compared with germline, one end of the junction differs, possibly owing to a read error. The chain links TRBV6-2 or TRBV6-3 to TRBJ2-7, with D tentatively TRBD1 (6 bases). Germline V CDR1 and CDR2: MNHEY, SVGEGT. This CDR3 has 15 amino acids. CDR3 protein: CASSHSGHPTYEQYF. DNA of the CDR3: TGTGCCAGCAGTCACTCGGGACACCCAACCTACGAGCAGTACTTC.

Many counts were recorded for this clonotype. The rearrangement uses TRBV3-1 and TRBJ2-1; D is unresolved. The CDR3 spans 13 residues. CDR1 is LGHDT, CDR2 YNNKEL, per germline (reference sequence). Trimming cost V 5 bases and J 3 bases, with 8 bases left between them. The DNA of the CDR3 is TGTGCCAGCAGCAAACTGGGCTACAATGAGCAGTTCTTC. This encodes CASSKLGYNEQFF.

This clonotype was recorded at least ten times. CDR3 coding DNA: TGCAGCGTTGAGGGTGTTAGCGGGAGGGGGCGAACAGATACGCAGTATTTT. Translated, it gives CSVEGVSGRGRTDTQYF. The rearrangement joins TRBV29-1 to TRBJ2-3, with 11 bases that match TRBD2. Germline CDR1 is SQVTM and CDR2 is ANQGSEA. Losses at the gene ends were 3 bases for V and 3 bases for J; bases not matched to a gene: 11. The CDR3 totals 17 residues.

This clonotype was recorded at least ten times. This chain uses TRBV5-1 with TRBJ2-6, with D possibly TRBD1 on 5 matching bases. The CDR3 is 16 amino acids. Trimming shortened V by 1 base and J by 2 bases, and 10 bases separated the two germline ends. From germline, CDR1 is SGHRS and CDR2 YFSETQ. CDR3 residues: CASSLSRVPGANVLTF. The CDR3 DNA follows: TGCGCCAGCAGCTTGTCCAGGGTGCCTGGGGCCAACGTCCTGACTTTC. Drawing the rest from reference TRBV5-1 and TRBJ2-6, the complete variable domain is KAGVTQTPRYLIKTRGQQVTLSCSPISGHRSVSWYQQTPGQGLQFLFEYFSETQRNKGNFPGRFSGRQFSNSRSEMNVSTLELGDSALYLCASSLSRVPGANVLTFGAGSRLTVL.

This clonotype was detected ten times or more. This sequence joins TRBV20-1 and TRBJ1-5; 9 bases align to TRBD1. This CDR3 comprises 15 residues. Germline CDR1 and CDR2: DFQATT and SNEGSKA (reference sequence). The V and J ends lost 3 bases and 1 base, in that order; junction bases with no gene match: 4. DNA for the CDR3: TGCAGTGCTAGGGCCGGGACAGGGAGCAATCAGCCCCAGCATTTT. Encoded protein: CSARAGTGSNQPQHF.

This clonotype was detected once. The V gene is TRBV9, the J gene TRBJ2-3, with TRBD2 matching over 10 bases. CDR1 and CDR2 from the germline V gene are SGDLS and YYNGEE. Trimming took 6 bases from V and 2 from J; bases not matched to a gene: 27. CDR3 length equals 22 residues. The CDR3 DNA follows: TGTGCCAGCAAGCTACGATTGGTTCTGACTAGCGGGCAGGGGCGGCTCACAGATACGCAGTATTTT. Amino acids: CASKLRLVLTSGQGRLTDTQYF.

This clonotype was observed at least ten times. The CDR3 bases are TGTGCCTGGGGTAATAATAAGGGGGCAACTAATGAAAAACTGTTTTTT. This translates into CAWGNNKGATNEKLFF. The J gene is TRBJ1-4, the V gene TRBV30; the D gene is possibly TRBD1 (6 bases). The CDR3 totals 16 residues. Trimming pared 5 bases from V and 0 bases from J, leaving 16 bases between. Germline V gene sequence: CDR1 GTSNPN, CDR2 SVGIG (reference sequence).

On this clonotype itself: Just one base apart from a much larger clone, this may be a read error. CDR3 in amino acids: CAGSLGYAQYF. The CDR3 nucleotides are TGTGCCGGCAGCTTGGGGTACGCGCAGTACTTC. The V call is TRBV5-4, the J call TRBJ2-7; no clear D gene. Germline V gene lookup returns CDR1 SGHNT and CDR2 YYREEE (reference sequence). The CDR3 runs to 11 residues. Drawing the rest from reference TRBV5-4 and TRBJ2-7, the complete variable domain is ETGVTQSPTHLIKTRGQQVTLRCSSQSGHNTVSWYQQALGQGPQFIFQYYREEENGRGNFPPRFSGLQFPNYSSELNVNALELDDSALYLCAGSLGYAQYFGPGTRLTVT.

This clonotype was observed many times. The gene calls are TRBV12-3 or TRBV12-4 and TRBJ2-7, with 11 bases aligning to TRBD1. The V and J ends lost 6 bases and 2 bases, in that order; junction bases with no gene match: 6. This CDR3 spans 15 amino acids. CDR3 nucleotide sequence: TGTGCCAGCAGGACCGGGACAGGGGGAACCTACGAGCAGTACTTC. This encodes CASRTGTGGTYEQYF.